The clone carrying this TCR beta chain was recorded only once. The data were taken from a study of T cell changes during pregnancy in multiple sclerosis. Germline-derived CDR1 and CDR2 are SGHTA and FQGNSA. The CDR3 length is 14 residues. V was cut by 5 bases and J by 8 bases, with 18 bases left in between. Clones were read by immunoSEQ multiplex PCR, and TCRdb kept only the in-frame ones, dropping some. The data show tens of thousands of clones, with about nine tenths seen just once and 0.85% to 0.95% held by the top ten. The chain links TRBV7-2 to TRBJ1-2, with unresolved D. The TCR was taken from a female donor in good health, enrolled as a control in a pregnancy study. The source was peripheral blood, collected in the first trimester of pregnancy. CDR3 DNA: TGTGCCAGCAGCCCGCCGGGATTCAACGGCGGCTACACCTTC. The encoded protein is CASSPPGFNGGYTF.